One and the same sample provided the 15 T cell receptor beta chains below, sequenced in a study of vaccination and CD4 T cells after COVID-19. Treatment: roughly 11-day PBMC culture with coronavirus spike peptide pools or control peptides (ViraFEST assay). The antigens these receptors bind are not known. The Oncomine TCR Beta short-read assay sequenced DNA from cultured CD4+ T cells. TCRdb used MiXCR to reprocess the PCR reads, holding one entry per CDR3 protein. Of 15,000 to 20,000 distinct CDR3 sequences listed, almost 40% were seen once; the top ten hold 8.4%. The sample consisted of CD4+ T cells from blood, cultured in vitro. The receptors stem from a human donor who had recovered from COVID-19.

The genes are TRBV6-1 and TRBJ2-2; D is possibly TRBD2 (5 bases). The V end was cut by 0 bases, the J end by 4 bases, with 9 bases between. The CDR3 extends over 15 amino acids. Germline lookup yields CDR1 MNHNS and CDR2 SASEGT. CDR3 in amino acids: CASSEARRGTGELFF. The CDR3 DNA reads as TGTGCCAGCAGTGAAGCACGCCGGGGCACCGGGGAGCTGTTTTTT.

This rearrangement joins TRBV4-2 to TRBJ2-2; 9 nucleotides agree with TRBD2. V trimming: 0 bases; J trimming: 3 bases; junction bases outside the gene matches: 5. This CDR3 is 17 amino acids long. CDR1 is LGHNA and CDR2 is YNFKEQ in the germline V gene. The CDR3 protein is CASSQDAGGVDTGELFF. The CDR3 DNA follows: TGTGCCAGCAGCCAAGACGCGGGAGGGGTTGACACCGGGGAGCTGTTTTTT.

CDR3 nucleotides: TGCAGCGTGCTTTCGGATGAGCAGTTCTTC. Amino acids: CSVLSDEQFF. The chain combines TRBV29-1 with TRBJ2-1, with unresolved D. Germline CDR1 SQVTM, CDR2 ANQGSEA. Trimming took 6 bases from V and 8 from J, leaving 8 bases between them. CDR3 size: 10 residues.

This clonotype was picked up a small number of times. The V call is TRBV20-1, the J call TRBJ2-2; a weak D match, TRBD1 (6 bases). Germline lookup yields CDR1 DFQATT and CDR2 SNEGSKA (reference sequence). Trimming removed 5 bases at V and 3 bases at J, with 13 bases between. This CDR3 has 14 residues. The CDR3 DNA follows: TGCAGTGCTCCACGGACAGATCACACCGGGGAGCTGTTTTTT. Translating it yields CSAPRTDHTGELFF.

This sequence joins TRBV7-2 and TRBJ2-5; possibly TRBD1 for D (5 bases). Trimming cost V 7 bases and J 7 bases, with 10 bases left between them. The CDR3 has 11 amino acids. Germline-derived CDR1 and CDR2 are SGHTA and FQGNSA. The CDR3 region has the DNA TGTGCCAGCACCTCCCAGGGGACCCAGTACTTC. This encodes CASTSQGTQYF.

A few counts support this clonotype. The rearrangement uses TRBV15 and TRBJ2-2; 10 nucleotides line up with TRBD2. Looked up from germline, CDR1 is LNHNV and CDR2 is YYDKDF (reference sequence). The CDR3 loop spans 19 amino acids. Trimming at V came to 0 bases and at J to 5 bases, leaving 12 bases not matched to a gene. The CDR3 region has the DNA TGTGCCACCAGCAGAGATTTAAGGACTAGCGGTACTAGGACCGGGGAGCTGTTTTTT. Protein product: CATSRDLRTSGTRTGELFF. The variable domain in full, completed from reference TRBV15 and TRBJ2-2, reads DAMVIQNPRYQVTQFGKPVTLSCSQTLNHNVMYWYQQKSSQAPKLLFHYYDKDFNNEADTPDNFQSRRPNTSFCFLDIRSPGLGDTAMYLCATSRDLRTSGTRTGELFFGEGSRLTVL.

The chain has TRBV5-4 and TRBJ2-7, with TRBD2 matching over 10 bases. Germline V gene sequence: CDR1 SGHNT, CDR2 YYREEE (reference sequence). The CDR3 totals 15 residues. The junction had 8 bases not matched to a gene; V was cut back by 3 bases and J by 5 bases. This CDR3 is CASSSAGGQINEQYF. CDR3 in DNA: TGTGCCAGCAGCTCAGCGGGAGGGCAAATTAACGAGCAGTACTTC.

This clonotype was recorded a few times. The rearrangement joins TRBV7-6 to TRBJ1-2, with D possibly TRBD1 on 6 matching bases. The germline gives CDR1 SGHVS, CDR2 FNYEAQ. Between the trimmed V and J ends, which lost 5 bases and 4 bases, there was a span of 11 bases. This CDR3 is built from 13 residues. CDR3 bases: TGTGCCAGCAGCCCCGGACAGTTCTATGGCTACACCTTC. Its protein is CASSPGQFYGYTF.

This clonotype was seen only a few times. This chain links TRBV20-1 with TRBJ2-7, with D possibly TRBD2 on 6 matching bases. Germline V lookup: CDR1 DFQATT, CDR2 SNEGSKA (reference sequence). The CDR3 covers 12 residues. V was trimmed by 3 bases and J by 3 bases, leaving 9 bases between them. The CDR3: CSASGRIYEQYF. CDR3 DNA sequence: TGCAGTGCTAGCGGGAGAATCTACGAGCAGTACTTC.

The V and J genes are TRBV7-2 and TRBJ1-5, with a possible D match to TRBD1 (5 bases). This CDR3 is 14 amino acids long. The V end was cut by 4 bases, the J end by 5 bases, with 12 bases between. The germline gives CDR1 SGHTA, CDR2 FQGNSA. CDR3 protein: CASSSLTGDQPQHF. CDR3 sequence (DNA): TGTGCCAGCAGCTCTTTAACGGGGGATCAGCCCCAGCATTTT.

This chain uses TRBV6-1 with TRBJ2-1; D possibly uses TRBD1 or TRBD2 (5 bases each). CDR1 is MNHNS and CDR2 is SASEGT in the germline V gene. Between the trimmed V and J ends, which lost 5 bases and 9 bases, there was a span of 8 bases. The CDR3 length is 11 residues. Written as DNA, the CDR3 is TGTGCCAGCAGTCGAGGGACTGAGCAGTTCTTC. Encoded protein: CASSRGTEQFF.

This clonotype was seen a handful of times. The J gene is TRBJ2-3, the V gene TRBV20-1; 8 nucleotides align to TRBD2. This CDR3 comprises 11 residues. Germline CDR1 and CDR2: DFQATT and SNEGSKA (reference sequence). CDR3: CSGGGPDTQYF. Written as DNA, the CDR3 is TGCAGCGGGGGGGGGCCAGATACGCAGTATTTT.

The V call is TRBV4-1, the J call TRBJ2-5; either TRBD1 or TRBD2 may supply D (5 bases each). Germline lookup yields CDR1 MGHRA and CDR2 YSYEKL. V was trimmed by 4 bases and J by 2 bases, leaving 14 bases between them. This CDR3 has 15 residues. CDR3 sequence (DNA): TGCGCCAGCAGCCCGAGGGGCTACCTACAAGAGACCCAGTACTTC. Protein product: CASSPRGYLQETQYF.

Remarks on this clonotype: Compared with germline, one end of the junction differs, possibly owing to a read error. V gene TRBV7-9 combines with J gene TRBJ2-1, with a tentative D call TRBD2 (5 bases). This CDR3 contains 17 residues. Germline loops: CDR1 SEHNR, CDR2 FQNEAQ (reference sequence). CDR3 region: CASSLGWGASSVNEQFF. Here the CDR3 DNA reads TGCGCCAGCAGCTTGGGGTGGGGTGCTAGCAGCGTAAATGAGCAGTTCTTC.

This chain uses TRBV2 with TRBJ2-7; 14 nucleotides match TRBD2. Germline V CDR1 and CDR2: SNHLY, FYNNEI. The CDR3 totals 15 residues. V dropped 8 bases and J dropped 7; count of bases not matched to a gene: 10. The CDR3 region has the DNA TGTGCCAGCGTTGGACTAGCGGGAGGTCTAGGGGAGCAGTACTTC. This encodes CASVGLAGGLGEQYF. Full variable domain (remainder filled in from reference TRBV2 and TRBJ2-7): EPEVTQTPSHQVTQMGQEVILRCVPISNHLYFYWYRQILGQKVEFLVSFYNNEISEKSEIFDDQFSVERPDGSNFTLKIRSTKLEDSAMYFCASVGLAGGLGEQYFGPGTRLTVT.